This is a list of T cell receptor beta chains from one sample in a study of preoperative IRX-2 immunotherapy in early breast cancer. The assay was immunoSEQ multiplex PCR, and TCRdb's table has in-frame clones only and misses some. The repertoire consists of around 34,000 clones, with roughly 96% occurring once and the leading ten covering 5% to 7%. Sampling took place from a patient treated with IRX-2 immunotherapy. These receptors were taken from a human donor with breast cancer. CDR3s include the opening cysteine and the closing phenylalanine or tryptophan. The order of the fields is J gene, clone size, V gene, D gene, CDR3 DNA, CDR3 protein. D genes are given only for firm matches. Some rows have no size entry. The others give once, few or many, or a class for an expanded clone.

>TRBJ2-6|.|TRBV28|.
TGTGCCAGCAGTTTAACGGGATCTGGGGCCAACGTCCTGACTTTC
CASSLTGSGANVLTF
>TRBJ1-1|.|TRBV6-5|.
TGTGCCAGCAGTTACTCGAAACATCGGGGCACTGAAGCTTTCTTT
CASSYSKHRGTEAFF
>TRBJ2-2|.|TRBV28|.
TGTGCCAGCAGTTTATATATTACGGCCCCCTACACCGGGGAGCTGTTTTTT
CASSLYITAPYTGELFF
>TRBJ1-4|.|TRBV5-1|TRBD1
TGCGCCAGCAGCCCTGGACAGGGGGGGGAAAAACTGTTTTTT
CASSPGQGGEKLFF
>TRBJ1-1|.|TRBV19|.
TGTGCCAGTAGTATGCGAAAATCAGGGATCTTTTCCATGAACACTGAAGCTTTCTTT
CASSMRKSGIFSMNTEAFF
>TRBJ1-1|once|TRBV7-2|TRBD1
TGTGCCAGCAGCTTAGACAGGGGGGGCACTGAAGCTTTCTTT
CASSLDRGGTEAFF
>TRBJ1-1|.|TRBV5-1|.
TGCGCCAGCAGATTGACCTTTACAGAGACTGAAGCTTTCTTT
CASRLTFTETEAFF
>TRBJ2-3|.|TRBV15|TRBD2
TGTGCCACCAGCAGCCCGGGACTAGCGGGAGTTGACGCCAGCACAGATACGCAGTATTTT
CATSSPGLAGVDASTDTQYF
>TRBJ1-1|.|TRBV25-1|.
TGTGCCAGCAGTGAATCAGGGGCCAACACTGAAGCTTTCTTT
CASSESGANTEAFF
>TRBJ1-2|.|TRBV7-2|.
TGTGCCAGCAGCTTAGGGGGGTATGGCTACACCTTC
CASSLGGYGYTF
>TRBJ2-7|.|TRBV6-4|TRBD2
TGTGCCAGCAGCCCGGGGGGGGGCGGAGGGAACGAGCAGTACTTC
CASSPGGGGGNEQYF
>TRBJ2-7|once|TRBV19|TRBD2
TGTGCCAGTAGTTCCAATTATAGGCGGGGGGGCTCCTACGAGCAGTACTTC
CASSSNYRRGGSYEQYF
>TRBJ2-7|.|TRBV27|TRBD1
TGTGCCAGCAGTTTAACCCCCCTGGACAGGGGGGCTTACGAGCAGTACTTC
CASSLTPLDRGAYEQYF
>TRBJ1-2|.|TRBV29-1|TRBD1
TGCAGCGCGGGATCAGGGGGCTACTATGGCTACACCTTC
CSAGSGGYYGYTF
>TRBJ1-4|.|TRBV6-1|TRBD1
TGTGCCAGCAGTGAATGGACAGGGGATGAAAAACTGTTTTTT
CASSEWTGDEKLFF
>TRBJ2-5|.|TRBV18|TRBD2
TGTGCCAGCTCACCATTGAGGACTAGCGGTGTTCAAGAGACCCAGTACTTC
CASSPLRTSGVQETQYF
>TRBJ2-1|.|TRBV5-1|TRBD2
TGCGCCAGCAGCCCCGGGGGGGCTGGCAATGAGCAGTTCTTC
CASSPGGAGNEQFF
>TRBJ2-1|.|TRBV5-5|TRBD1
TGTGCCAGCAGCTTACTAACGGGACAGGGCTACAATGAGCAGTTCTTC
CASSLLTGQGYNEQFF
>TRBJ2-7|once|TRBV30|TRBD2
TGTGCCTGGAGTGAAGCGGGAGGGCCTATAAGCTACGAGCAGTACTTC
CAWSEAGGPISYEQYF
>TRBJ1-2|.|TRBV10-3|TRBD1
TGTGCCATCCGCCCGGGACAGGATATCTATGGCTACACCTTC
CAIRPGQDIYGYTF
>TRBJ2-3|.|TRBV27|.
TGTGCCAGCAGACGGTACATGGCGGATACGCAGTATTTT
CASRRYMADTQYF
>TRBJ1-4|.|TRBV25-1|.
TGTGCCAGCAGTCGAGGGGCCGATGAAAAACTGTTTTTT
CASSRGADEKLFF
>TRBJ2-2|once|TRBV5-1|TRBD2
TGCGCCAGCAGTCCCCGCCCAGCGGGGGGGATGAACACCGGGGAGCTGTTTTTT
CASSPRPAGGMNTGELFF
>TRBJ2-1|once|TRBV18|TRBD1
TGTGCCAACTCTTACGGACAGGCCTCCTACAATGAGCAGTTCTTC
CANSYGQASYNEQFF
>TRBJ1-1|.|TRBV6-5|TRBD1
TGTGCCAGCAGTTCACTTTACGGGACAGGAAACACTGAAGCTTTCTTT
CASSSLYGTGNTEAFF
>TRBJ1-2|.|TRBV18|.
TGTGCCAGCTCCCCCTTAGCAGGCCCAAATGGCTACACCTTC
CASSPLAGPNGYTF
>TRBJ2-1|.|TRBV7-6|TRBD2
TGTGCCAGCAGCTGGTGGACTAGCTCCGATGAGCAGTTCTTC
CASSWWTSSDEQFF
>TRBJ1-1|once|TRBV5-1|.
TGCGCCAGCAGCTTGGGGTTTGGCAGGGTCGTCACTGAAGCTTTCTTT
CASSLGFGRVVTEAFF
>TRBJ2-2|.|TRBV5-1|.
TGCGCCAGCAGCGGATTTTTGGGCACCGGGGAGCTGTTTTTT
CASSGFLGTGELFF
>TRBJ2-3|.|TRBV7-9|.
TGTGCCAGCAGCTTAAAGGGGACGGGTGCAGATACGCAGTATTTT
CASSLKGTGADTQYF
>TRBJ2-4|.|TRBV11-2|.
TGTGCCAGCAGCTTAGGACCTAGGGAAAACATTCAGTACTTC
CASSLGPRENIQYF